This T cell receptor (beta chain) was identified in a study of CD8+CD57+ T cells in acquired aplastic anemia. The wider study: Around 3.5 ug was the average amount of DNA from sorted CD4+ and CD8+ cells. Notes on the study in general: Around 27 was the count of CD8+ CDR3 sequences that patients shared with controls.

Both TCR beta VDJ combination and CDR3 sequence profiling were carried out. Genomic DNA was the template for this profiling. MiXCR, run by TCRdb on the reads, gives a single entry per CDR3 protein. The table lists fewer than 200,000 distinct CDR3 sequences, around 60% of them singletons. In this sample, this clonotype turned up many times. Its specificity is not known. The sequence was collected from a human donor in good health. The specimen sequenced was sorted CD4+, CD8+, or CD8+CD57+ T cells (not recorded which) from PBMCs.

The CDR3 spells CASSPYSGRLAGELFF. The CDR3 DNA reads TGTGCCAGCAGCCCCTATAGCGGGAGATTAGCCGGGGAGCTGTTTTTT. The chain is built from TRBV12-3 or TRBV12-4 and TRBJ2-2; 9 nucleotides line up with TRBD2. The CDR3 has 16 residues. After removal of 6 bases from V and 6 bases from J, the junction contained 11 bases not matched to a gene.